These T cell receptor beta chains were read from a single sample in a study of blood T cell repertoires in COVID-19. Data came from immunoSEQ multiplex PCR; TCRdb stores just in-frame clones and leaves some out. The table has 120,000 or so clones, about 92% seen once. Sequencing used peripheral blood. These receptors were taken from a middle-aged man with active COVID-19. Both conserved end residues are part of each CDR3. D genes are given only for firm matches. Not all rows give a size; the values are once, few, many and, for expanded clones, a class.

cdr3_aa: CASSITVNTEAFF
cdr3_nt: TGTGCCAGCAGCATAACTGTTAACACTGAAGCTTTCTTT
d_call: .
v_call: TRBV9
j_call: TRBJ1-1
clone_size: .

cdr3_aa: CASSPTGITDTQYF
cdr3_nt: TGCGCCAGCAGCCCGACGGGGATCACAGATACGCAGTATTTT
d_call: .
v_call: TRBV5-1
j_call: TRBJ2-3
clone_size: .

cdr3_aa: CASSTSGGRETQYF
cdr3_nt: TGCGCCAGCAGCACTAGCGGGGGCCGGGAGACCCAGTACTTC
d_call: TRBD2
v_call: TRBV5-1
j_call: TRBJ2-5
clone_size: .

cdr3_aa: CASTTGDQETQYF
cdr3_nt: TGCGCCAGCACGACAGGGGACCAAGAGACCCAGTACTTC
d_call: TRBD1
v_call: TRBV5-1
j_call: TRBJ2-5
clone_size: .

cdr3_aa: CASSSQRGGGQETQYF
cdr3_nt: TGTGCCAGCAGCTCCCAGCGGGGGGGAGGGCAAGAGACCCAGTACTTC
d_call: TRBD2
v_call: TRBV9
j_call: TRBJ2-5
clone_size: .

cdr3_aa: CASSWGGGLAKNIQYF
cdr3_nt: TGTGCCAGCAGCTGGGGGGGCGGTTTAGCCAAAAACATTCAGTACTTC
d_call: .
v_call: TRBV5-6
j_call: TRBJ2-4
clone_size: .

cdr3_aa: CASSGTSGGTGANVLTF
cdr3_nt: TGTGCCAGCAGTGGGACTAGCGGGGGCACTGGGGCCAACGTCCTGACTTTC
d_call: TRBD2
v_call: TRBV2
j_call: TRBJ2-6
clone_size: .

cdr3_aa: CASSRASGIQETQYF
cdr3_nt: TGCGCCAGCAGCCGAGCTAGCGGGATTCAGGAGACCCAGTACTTC
d_call: TRBD2
v_call: TRBV5-1
j_call: TRBJ2-5
clone_size: few

cdr3_aa: CASSLAGAVYNEQFF
cdr3_nt: TGTGCCAGCAGTTTAGCGGGAGCGGTCTACAATGAGCAGTTCTTC
d_call: TRBD2
v_call: TRBV6-5
j_call: TRBJ2-1
clone_size: .

cdr3_aa: CASSTTDDGYTF
cdr3_nt: TGCGCCAGCAGCACGACAGATGACGGCTACACCTTC
d_call: .
v_call: TRBV5-1
j_call: TRBJ1-2
clone_size: .

cdr3_aa: CASSVGRSPTHEQFF
cdr3_nt: TGTGCCAGCAGCGTAGGTCGGTCCCCAACGCATGAGCAGTTCTTC
d_call: .
v_call: TRBV9
j_call: TRBJ2-1
clone_size: .

cdr3_aa: CASSFASGRADTQYF
cdr3_nt: TGTGCCAGCAGCTTCGCCAGCGGGAGGGCAGATACGCAGTATTTT
d_call: TRBD2
v_call: TRBV7-2
j_call: TRBJ2-3
clone_size: .

cdr3_aa: CASSSTPQGAGGYTF
cdr3_nt: TGTGCCAGCAGCTCAACCCCACAGGGGGCAGGGGGCTACACCTTC
d_call: TRBD1
v_call: TRBV11-2
j_call: TRBJ1-2
clone_size: .

cdr3_aa: CASSQGTALRYGYTF
cdr3_nt: TGTGCCAGCAGCCAGGGGACAGCGCTCCGCTATGGCTACACCTTC
d_call: TRBD1
v_call: TRBV7-9
j_call: TRBJ1-2
clone_size: .

cdr3_aa: CASRMNRGNEQFF
cdr3_nt: TGTGCCAGCAGAATGAACAGGGGCAATGAGCAGTTCTTC
d_call: TRBD1
v_call: TRBV5-5
j_call: TRBJ2-1
clone_size: .

cdr3_aa: CASERGTHVEQFF
cdr3_nt: TGCGCATCTGAGCGCGGGACTCACGTTGAGCAGTTCTTC
d_call: .
v_call: TRBV10-2
j_call: TRBJ2-1
clone_size: .

cdr3_aa: CASSQRPNNEQFF
cdr3_nt: TGTGCCAGCAGCCAGAGGCCAAACAATGAGCAGTTCTTC
d_call: .
v_call: TRBV3-1/TRBV3-2
j_call: TRBJ2-1
clone_size: .

cdr3_aa: CASSFGQPNYGYTF
cdr3_nt: TGTGCCAGCAGCTTTGGACAACCTAACTATGGCTACACCTTC
d_call: .
v_call: TRBV7-9
j_call: TRBJ1-2
clone_size: .

cdr3_aa: CASSPSGPQANYGYTF
cdr3_nt: TGCGCCAGCAGCCCATCAGGGCCCCAAGCTAACTATGGCTACACCTTC
d_call: .
v_call: TRBV5-1
j_call: TRBJ1-2
clone_size: once

cdr3_aa: CASYPAGGGMETQYF
cdr3_nt: TGTGCCAGCTACCCAGCCGGCGGGGGGATGGAGACCCAGTACTTC
d_call: TRBD2
v_call: TRBV27
j_call: TRBJ2-5
clone_size: .

cdr3_aa: CASSMGQIYNEQFF
cdr3_nt: TGTGCCAGTAGTATGGGACAGATCTACAATGAGCAGTTCTTC
d_call: TRBD1
v_call: TRBV19
j_call: TRBJ2-1
clone_size: .

cdr3_aa: CATSLTGVEVWEQYF
cdr3_nt: TGTGCCACCAGCCTGACAGGGGTTGAGGTTTGGGAGCAGTACTTC
d_call: TRBD1
v_call: TRBV15
j_call: TRBJ2-7
clone_size: .

cdr3_aa: CASSRRGRAAGELFF
cdr3_nt: TGTGCCAGCAGCCGCCGAGGGAGGGCGGCCGGGGAGCTGTTTTTT
d_call: TRBD2
v_call: TRBV2
j_call: TRBJ2-2
clone_size: .

cdr3_aa: CASSLGEVYGYTF
cdr3_nt: TGTGCCAGCAGTTTAGGAGAAGTCTATGGCTACACCTTC
d_call: .
v_call: TRBV12-3/TRBV12-4
j_call: TRBJ1-2
clone_size: .

cdr3_aa: CASSLTGGDTEAFF
cdr3_nt: TGCGCCAGCAGCTTGACAGGGGGGGACACTGAAGCTTTCTTT
d_call: TRBD1
v_call: TRBV5-1
j_call: TRBJ1-1
clone_size: few

cdr3_aa: CASSPSGRDTTQYF
cdr3_nt: TGTGCCAGCTCACCTAGCGGGAGAGACACTACGCAGTATTTT
d_call: TRBD2
v_call: TRBV18
j_call: TRBJ2-3
clone_size: .

cdr3_aa: CASSQGAPSQPQHF
cdr3_nt: TGTGCCAGCAGTCAGGGGGCTCCGTCTCAGCCCCAGCATTTT
d_call: TRBD1
v_call: TRBV6-6
j_call: TRBJ1-5
clone_size: .

cdr3_aa: CASSPGTGVNQPQHF
cdr3_nt: TGTGCCAGCAGCCCCGGGACAGGGGTCAATCAGCCCCAGCATTTT
d_call: TRBD1
v_call: TRBV7-9
j_call: TRBJ1-5
clone_size: .

cdr3_aa: CASSQGLAVNIQYF
cdr3_nt: TGTGCCAGCAGCCAAGGACTAGCGGTAAACATTCAGTACTTC
d_call: TRBD2
v_call: TRBV3-1/TRBV3-2
j_call: TRBJ2-4
clone_size: .

cdr3_aa: CAIRGTGNTEAFF
cdr3_nt: TGTGCCATCAGGGGGACAGGGAACACTGAAGCTTTCTTT
d_call: TRBD1
v_call: TRBV10-3
j_call: TRBJ1-1
clone_size: .

cdr3_aa: CASRLTGREAFF
cdr3_nt: TGTGCCAGCAGGTTAACAGGGCGAGAAGCTTTCTTT
d_call: .
v_call: TRBV12-3/TRBV12-4
j_call: TRBJ1-1
clone_size: once

cdr3_aa: CASSLVGSSTGELFF
cdr3_nt: TGTGCCAGCAGCTTAGTCGGTTCGTCCACCGGGGAGCTGTTTTTT
d_call: .
v_call: TRBV11-2
j_call: TRBJ2-2
clone_size: .

cdr3_aa: CASSQQTGAMAEAFF
cdr3_nt: TGTGCCAGCAGCCAACAGACAGGGGCGATGGCTGAAGCTTTCTTT
d_call: TRBD1
v_call: TRBV4-2
j_call: TRBJ1-1
clone_size: .

cdr3_aa: CASSSSGGATDTQYF
cdr3_nt: TGTGCCAGCAGTTCAAGCGGGGGGGCAACAGATACGCAGTATTTT
d_call: TRBD2
v_call: TRBV27
j_call: TRBJ2-3
clone_size: .

cdr3_aa: CASSYVSDGNTIYF
cdr3_nt: TGTGCCAGCAGTTACGTCAGTGATGGAAACACCATATATTTT
d_call: .
v_call: TRBV6-6
j_call: TRBJ1-3
clone_size: .

cdr3_aa: CASSQDTGGSVYGYTF
cdr3_nt: TGTGCCAGCAGCCAAGATACAGGGGGCTCGGTCTATGGCTACACCTTC
d_call: TRBD1
v_call: TRBV3-1/TRBV3-2
j_call: TRBJ1-2
clone_size: .

cdr3_aa: CASRSRDRGTGELFF
cdr3_nt: TGTGCCAGCAGATCTAGGGACAGGGGGACCGGGGAGCTGTTTTTT
d_call: TRBD1
v_call: TRBV3-1/TRBV3-2
j_call: TRBJ2-2
clone_size: few

cdr3_aa: CASSFSPTEAFF
cdr3_nt: TGTGCCAGCAGTTTCTCTCCCACTGAAGCTTTCTTT
d_call: .
v_call: TRBV12-3/TRBV12-4
j_call: TRBJ1-1
clone_size: .

cdr3_aa: CATSRDEWGHSNQPQHF
cdr3_nt: TGTGCCACCAGCAGAGACGAGTGGGGACATAGCAATCAGCCCCAGCATTTT
d_call: .
v_call: TRBV15
j_call: TRBJ1-5
clone_size: .

cdr3_aa: CASSNPGGGGFNYGYTF
cdr3_nt: TGTGCCAGTAGCAACCCGGGAGGCGGTGGCTTTAACTATGGCTACACCTTC
d_call: .
v_call: TRBV19
j_call: TRBJ1-2
clone_size: .

cdr3_aa: CASRPATRLAGGQGTGELFF
cdr3_nt: TGTGCCAGCAGACCCGCTACCCGACTAGCGGGGGGCCAGGGTACCGGGGAGCTGTTTTTT
d_call: TRBD2
v_call: TRBV13
j_call: TRBJ2-2
clone_size: .

cdr3_aa: CASSLRTSGGVGYNEQFF
cdr3_nt: TGTGCCAGCAGCTTAAGGACTAGCGGGGGGGTAGGTTATAATGAGCAGTTCTTC
d_call: TRBD2
v_call: TRBV11-2
j_call: TRBJ2-1
clone_size: .

cdr3_aa: CATKDSEHVRGYGYTF
cdr3_nt: TGTGCCACCAAAGACTCCGAACACGTTCGGGGTTATGGCTACACCTTC
d_call: .
v_call: TRBV14
j_call: TRBJ1-2
clone_size: .

cdr3_aa: CASSDRGVGQPQHF
cdr3_nt: TGTGCCAGCAGTGATCGGGGGGTGGGTCAGCCCCAGCATTTT
d_call: .
v_call: TRBV2
j_call: TRBJ1-5
clone_size: .

cdr3_aa: CASSVGQGVSYEQYF
cdr3_nt: TGTGCCAGCAGCGTAGGGCAGGGGGTTTCCTACGAGCAGTACTTC
d_call: TRBD1
v_call: TRBV9
j_call: TRBJ2-7
clone_size: .

cdr3_aa: CASSEIGIVDEAFF
cdr3_nt: TGTGCCAGCAGTGAGATTGGCATCGTCGATGAAGCTTTCTTT
d_call: .
v_call: TRBV2
j_call: TRBJ1-1
clone_size: few

cdr3_aa: CASGLYQGPTDTQYF
cdr3_nt: TGTGCTAGTGGTTTGTACCAGGGTCCCACAGATACGCAGTATTTT
d_call: .
v_call: TRBV12-5
j_call: TRBJ2-3
clone_size: .

cdr3_aa: CASAQGAAGNTIYF
cdr3_nt: TGTGCCAGCGCACAGGGGGCAGCTGGAAACACCATATATTTT
d_call: TRBD1
v_call: TRBV3-1/TRBV3-2
j_call: TRBJ1-3
clone_size: .

cdr3_aa: CASSLAGTHSNQPQHF
cdr3_nt: TGTGCCAGCAGCTTGGCCGGGACACATAGCAATCAGCCCCAGCATTTT
d_call: .
v_call: TRBV5-6
j_call: TRBJ1-5
clone_size: .

cdr3_aa: CASSRSTGVNTEAFF
cdr3_nt: TGTGCCAGTAGTAGATCGACAGGGGTGAACACTGAAGCTTTCTTT
d_call: TRBD1
v_call: TRBV19
j_call: TRBJ1-1
clone_size: .

cdr3_aa: CASSLAGGPAAQYF
cdr3_nt: TGCGCCAGCAGCCTAGCGGGAGGGCCTGCAGCGCAGTATTTT
d_call: TRBD2
v_call: TRBV10-1
j_call: TRBJ2-3
clone_size: .

cdr3_aa: CASSPTGKHEKLFF
cdr3_nt: TGTGCCAGCAGCCCGACAGGGAAACATGAAAAACTGTTTTTT
d_call: TRBD1
v_call: TRBV5-4
j_call: TRBJ1-4
clone_size: .